The 4 T cell receptor beta chains listed next were all sequenced from one sample in a study of technical replicates of blood from four donors. Sequencing was performed with immunoSEQ multiplex PCR; in TCRdb, only in-frame clones are kept and a portion is missing. The sample has more than 75,000 clones, just over 85% seen once. The specimen was PBMCs. Receptor source: a human donor in good health. Some clones in this sample may be carry-over from other donors' samples.

This sequence joins TRBV7-9 and TRBJ2-7; D call uncertain. The CDR3 is made up of 12 amino acids. V lost 5 bases, J lost 5 bases, and 10 bases lay in between. Germline V gene lookup returns CDR1 SEHNR and CDR2 FQNEAQ (reference sequence). The CDR3 here is CASSARFDEQYF. CDR3 DNA sequence: TGTGCCAGCAGCGCCCGGTTCGACGAGCAGTACTTC.

The chain joins TRBV30 to TRBJ1-5; a weak D match, TRBD1 (5 bases). The CDR3 contains 17 residues. The ends were cut back, 2 bases at V and 0 bases at J, with 17 bases in the middle. CDR1 and CDR2 (germline): GTSNPN, SVGIG (reference sequence). The CDR3 spells CAWSPTGWGYSNQPQHF. CDR3 in DNA: TGTGCCTGGAGTCCCACCGGTTGGGGCTATAGCAATCAGCCCCAGCATTTT.

The gene calls are TRBV5-6 and TRBJ1-1; 10 bases match TRBD1. The CDR3 contains 17 residues. Losses at the gene ends were 4 bases for V and 4 bases for J; bases not matched to a gene: 13. Germline assignment: CDR1 SGHDT and CDR2 YYEEEE. The CDR3 sequence is CASSLRQGAFLSTEAFF. Written as DNA, the CDR3 is TGTGCCAGCAGCCTACGACAGGGGGCATTTTTGAGCACTGAAGCTTTCTTT.

In its sample, this clone was seen once. V gene TRBV6-1 combines with J gene TRBJ2-1; 13 bases align to TRBD2. This CDR3 region has 15 residues. Trimming at V came to 7 bases and at J to 10 bases, leaving 10 bases not matched to a gene. Germline V gene lookup returns CDR1 MNHNS and CDR2 SASEGT. In DNA, the CDR3 is TGTGCCAGCACTTCGACTAGCGGGAGGTCAGGAGAGCAGTTCTTC. It is translated as CASTSTSGRSGEQFF.